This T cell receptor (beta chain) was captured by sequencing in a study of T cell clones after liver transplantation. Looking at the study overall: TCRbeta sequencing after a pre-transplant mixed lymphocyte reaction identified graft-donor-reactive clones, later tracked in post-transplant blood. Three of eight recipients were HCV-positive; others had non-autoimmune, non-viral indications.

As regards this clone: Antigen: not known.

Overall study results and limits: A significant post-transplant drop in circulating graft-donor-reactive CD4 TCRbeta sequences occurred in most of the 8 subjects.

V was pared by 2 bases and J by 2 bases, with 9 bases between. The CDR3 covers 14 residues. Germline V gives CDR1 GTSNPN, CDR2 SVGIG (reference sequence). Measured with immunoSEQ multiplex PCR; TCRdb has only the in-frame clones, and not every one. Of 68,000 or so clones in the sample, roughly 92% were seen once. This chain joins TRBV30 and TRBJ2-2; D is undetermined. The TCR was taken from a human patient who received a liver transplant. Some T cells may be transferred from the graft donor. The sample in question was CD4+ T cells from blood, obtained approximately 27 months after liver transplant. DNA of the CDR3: TGTGCCTGGAGTCAACTGTTTAACACCGGGGAGCTGTTTTTT. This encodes CAWSQLFNTGELFF.